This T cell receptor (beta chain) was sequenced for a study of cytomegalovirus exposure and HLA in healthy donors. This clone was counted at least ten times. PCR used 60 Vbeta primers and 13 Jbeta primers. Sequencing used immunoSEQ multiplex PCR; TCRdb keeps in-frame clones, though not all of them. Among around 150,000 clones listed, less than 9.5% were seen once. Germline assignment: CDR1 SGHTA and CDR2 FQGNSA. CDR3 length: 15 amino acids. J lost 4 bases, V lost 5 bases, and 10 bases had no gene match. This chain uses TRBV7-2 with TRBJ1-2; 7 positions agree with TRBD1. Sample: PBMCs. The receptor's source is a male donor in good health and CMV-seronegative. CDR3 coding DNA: TGTGCCAGCAGCCCCCGGACAGGACCCCTCTATGGCTACACCTTC. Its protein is CASSPRTGPLYGYTF.